Presented here are 20 T cell receptor beta chains from one specimen sequenced in a study of T cells in Graves' hyperthyroidism and ophthalmopathy. Amplification of TCR beta CDR3 regions was performed using RNA transcripts as template. An initial round of RT-PCR targeting the TCR CDR3 relied on the HTBI primer set. TCRdb redid the calling of the multiplex PCR reads with MiXCR, one entry per CDR3 protein. The data hold about 500,000 distinct CDR3 sequences, with 40% to 55% observed a single time. The sequenced sample was peripheral blood or thyroid tissue (not recorded which). These receptors originate from an adult woman with Graves' disease, either hyperthyroidism or ophthalmopathy (not recorded which).

The V call is TRBV2, the J call TRBJ2-7; 8 positions match TRBD2. The CDR3 covers 14 residues. Germline V gene sequence: CDR1 SNHLY, CDR2 FYNNEI. J gave up 6 bases and V 4 bases, and 8 bases lay outside the gene matches. The CDR3 sequence is CASSGAPSGREQYF. The CDR3, as DNA: TGTGCCAGCAGTGGGGCTCCTAGCGGGCGCGAGCAGTACTTC. The variable domain in full, with the rest retrieved from reference TRBV2 and TRBJ2-7, is EPEVTQTPSHQVTQMGQEVILRCVPISNHLYFYWYRQILGQKVEFLVSFYNNEISEKSEIFDDQFSVERPDGSNFTLKIRSTKLEDSAMYFCASSGAPSGREQYFGPGTRLTVT.

The rearrangement links TRBV29-1 to TRBJ1-2; 9 nucleotides align to TRBD1. In germline, CDR1 is SQVTM, CDR2 ANQGSEA. The V segment lost 7 bases and the J segment 4 bases; nucleotides outside the gene matches: 7. This CDR3 region has 13 residues. Here the CDR3 DNA reads TGCAGCGCCCTAGCGGGACAGGGCTATGGCTACACCTTC. Encoded protein: CSALAGQGYGYTF.

The rearrangement uses TRBV7-2 and TRBJ1-4; TRBD1 matches at 9 bases. The J segment lost 7 bases and the V segment lost 5 bases, leaving 8 bases of the junction unmatched. Germline CDR1 and CDR2: SGHTA and FQGNSA. This CDR3 is built from 15 residues. CDR3: CASSPRGQGGEKLFF. The CDR3 nucleotides are TGTGCCAGCAGCCCCCGGGGACAGGGCGGTGAAAAACTGTTTTTT.

The chain couples TRBV5-6 to TRBJ1-5; unclear D gene. Germline loops: CDR1 SGHDT, CDR2 YYEEEE. The CDR3 consists of 14 residues. V lost 2 bases and J lost 14, with 20 bases in between. In nucleotides, the CDR3 is TGTGCCAGCAGCTTTCTGGGATCTCGGGATGCCGAGCATTTT. This encodes CASSFLGSRDAEHF.

This sequence joins TRBV15 and TRBJ1-2, with D uncertain. Trimming took off 3 bases at V and 2 bases at J, with 10 bases between the two ends. The CDR3 is 14 amino acids. Germline V CDR1 and CDR2: LNHNV, YYDKDF (reference sequence). The CDR3 loop is CATSSLNSNYGYTF. The CDR3 DNA is TGTGCCACCAGCAGCTTAAACTCGAACTATGGCTACACCTTC.

The chain links TRBV27 to TRBJ2-5; D might be TRBD1 (5 bases). V lost 6 bases and J 1 base, leaving 12 bases between the germline ends. The CDR3 extends over 14 amino acids. Germline V gene data show CDR1 as MNHEY and CDR2 as SMNVEV (reference sequence). CDR3 DNA sequence: TGTGCCAGCAGCCCTCGTAGGGGCCAAGAGACCCAGTACTTC. Its translation: CASSPRRGQETQYF.

This chain connects TRBV7-9 to TRBJ1-4, with D possibly matching TRBD1 (6 bases). Germline-derived CDR1 and CDR2 are SEHNR and FQNEAQ (reference sequence). Trimming removed 7 bases at V and 6 bases at J, with 9 bases between. The CDR3 spans 12 residues. The CDR3 DNA sequence: TGTGCCAGCATACAGGGCGATGAAAAACTGTTTTTT. Its protein product is CASIQGDEKLFF.

This clonotype was observed many times. The chain joins TRBV12-3 or TRBV12-4 to TRBJ1-6, with TRBD1 identical over 8 bases. The CDR3 spans 14 residues. The V and J ends lost 4 bases and 8 bases, in that order; junction bases with no gene match: 4. The CDR3 coding sequence is TGTGCCAGCAGTTCCCGGGACAGGTATTCACCCCTCCACTTT. It translates to CASSSRDRYSPLHF.

The gene calls are TRBV29-1 and TRBJ2-7; possibly TRBD2 for D (6 bases). With 0 bases removed from V and 3 bases from J, the gap between germline ends came to 15 bases. CDR1 is SQVTM, CDR2 ANQGSEA, per germline. CDR3 length equals 15 residues. Written as DNA, the CDR3 is TGCAGCGTTGAAGATCGGGCGGGACTCCTCTACGAGCAGTACTTC. Protein sequence: CSVEDRAGLLYEQYF.

The V call is TRBV19, the J call TRBJ1-1; D is undetermined. Trimming shortened V by 3 bases and J by 1 base, and 12 bases separated the two germline ends. The CDR3 spans 15 residues. Germline V gene data show CDR1 as LNHDA and CDR2 as SQIVND (reference sequence). CDR3 in amino acids: CASSISLRANTEAFF. As DNA, the CDR3 is TGTGCCAGTAGTATTTCTCTTCGGGCGAACACTGAAGCTTTCTTT. Full variable domain (outside the CDR3, taken from reference TRBV19 and TRBJ1-1): DGGITQSPKYLFRKEGQNVTLSCEQNLNHDAMYWYRQDPGQGLRLIYYSQIVNDFQKGDIAEGYSVSREKKESFPLTVTSAQKNPTAFYLCASSISLRANTEAFFGQGTRLTVV.

In this sample, this clonotype turned up once. A much bigger clone sits one base away, suggesting this may be a read error. The rearrangement joins TRBV2 to TRBJ2-7; TRBD2 might be the D (6 bases). The CDR3 totals 15 residues. The germline gives CDR1 SNHLY, CDR2 FYNNEI. The V gene lost 5 bases and the J gene lost 0 bases, with 14 bases spanning the gap. The CDR3 DNA is TGTGCCAGCAGTCTTAGCGGCCTGAGCTCCTACGAGCAGTACTTC. Its translation: CASSLSGLSSYEQYF.

Only a few counts were recorded for this clonotype. V gene TRBV10-3 combines with J gene TRBJ1-5, with 9 bases identical to TRBD1. With 4 bases clipped from V and 0 bases from J, the junction kept 4 bases outside the gene matches. The CDR3 consists of 16 residues. Per germline, CDR1 ENHRY and CDR2 SYGVKD. CDR3: CAISGGQGNSNQPQHF. CDR3 in DNA: TGTGCCATCAGTGGGGGACAGGGAAATAGCAATCAGCCCCAGCATTTT.

This clonotype was detected ten times or more. The J gene is TRBJ2-5, the V gene TRBV2; D call uncertain. Trimming took 6 bases from V and 3 from J, leaving 5 bases between them. Germline V CDR1 and CDR2: SNHLY, FYNNEI. The CDR3 covers 11 residues. The CDR3 loop reads CASRSEETQYF. The CDR3 DNA follows: TGTGCCAGCAGGTCGGAAGAGACCCAGTACTTC.

On this clonotype: Since no conserved phenylalanine or tryptophan closes the CDR3, a read error is the likely cause. The chain couples TRBV7-9 to TRBJ1-6; 8 bases align to TRBD1. J was trimmed by 7 bases and V by 5 bases; bases with no gene match: 7. The CDR3 sequence is 15 residues long. CDR1 and CDR2 from the germline V gene are SEHNR and FQNEAQ (reference sequence). The CDR3 DNA reads TGTGCCAGCAGCGTTGGACAGGGCAGAAATTCACCCCTCCACCTT. It translates to CASSVGQGRNSPLHL.

This clonotype has a count of ten or more. This rearrangement joins TRBV14 to TRBJ1-2; the D gene is possibly TRBD1 (5 bases). The V gene's germline CDR1 is SGHDN and CDR2 FVKESK. V gave up 4 bases and J gave up 4 bases, with 13 bases separating them. This CDR3 is built from 14 residues. The CDR3 loop is CASSPGTFPYGYTF. CDR3 DNA: TGTGCCAGCAGCCCCGGGACTTTTCCCTATGGCTACACCTTC.

The CDR3 nucleotides read TGTGCTAGGGAGGGAGGTTCACCCCTCCACTTT. It yields the protein CAREGGSPLHF. The V call is TRBV25-1, the J call TRBJ1-6; D is unresolved. Germline V CDR1 and CDR2: MGHDK, SYGVNS. This CDR3 comprises 11 residues.

This clonotype was seen repeatedly, ten times or more. V usage is TRBV6-5 and J usage is TRBJ1-1; a possible D gene is TRBD1 (6 bases). Germline CDR1 and CDR2: MNHEY and SVGAGI. The CDR3 is 15 residues long. Trimming stripped 5 bases from V and 1 base from J, with 14 bases between. The CDR3 reads CASSRSWTANTEAFF. The CDR3 DNA sequence: TGTGCCAGCAGTCGATCCTGGACAGCGAACACTGAAGCTTTCTTT.

For this clonotype: Possible read error: a much larger clone is one base away. The chain links TRBV10-3 to TRBJ1-5; the D is unclear. Germline V gives CDR1 ENHRY, CDR2 SYGVKD. This CDR3 comprises 16 residues. The ends were cut back, 0 bases at V and 5 bases at J, with 14 bases in the middle. CDR3 DNA: TGTGCCATCAGTGAGTCGGGAGGTAACCCTTATCAGCCCCAGCATTTT. Translated, it gives CAISESGGNPYQPQHF.

This clonotype was detected many times. This rearrangement joins TRBV5-8 to TRBJ1-2; D is unclear. Germline values: CDR1 SGHTS, CDR2 YDEGEE. The CDR3 runs to 14 residues. The V end was cut by 4 bases, the J end by 5 bases, with 15 bases between. The CDR3 nucleotides read TGTGCCAGCAGCCCGGGCCCGACCCGTTATGGCTACACCTTC. Translation gives CASSPGPTRYGYTF. Drawing the rest from reference TRBV5-8 and TRBJ1-2, the complete variable domain is EAGVTQSPTHLIKTRGQQATLRCSPISGHTSVYWYQQALGLGLQFLLWYDEGEERNRGNFPPRFSGRQFPNYSSELNVNALELEDSALYLCASSPGPTRYGYTFGSGTRLTVV.

This chain uses TRBV2 with TRBJ1-4, with D perhaps TRBD1 (6 bases). In germline, CDR1 is SNHLY, CDR2 FYNNEI. The length of the CDR3 is 15 residues. V was trimmed by 5 bases and J by 4 bases, leaving 14 bases between them. CDR3 region: CASSSQQGGNEKLFF. CDR3 nucleotide sequence: TGTGCCAGCAGTTCCCAACAGGGAGGTAATGAAAAACTGTTTTTT.